This record looks at one T cell receptor beta chain sequence and its context. Its antigen is not identified. The sample originates from a study of T cell repertoires in cytomegalovirus infection. On the study more broadly: Researchers turned to recently identified HLA-C-restricted CMV epitopes as well as well-studied HLA-B-restricted ones. TCR beta signatures that were public indicated CMV infection and matching HLA type.

TCRdb fed the reads into MiXCR, producing one record per CDR3 protein. The table has 150,000 to 200,000 distinct CDR3 sequences, approximately 21% seen once. General study findings and limits: Identification of carriers of CMV plus the relevant HLA was achieved through cumulative public TCR beta family frequency. The ex vivo response showed dominance by HLA-C-restricted CMV-specific TCR beta clonotypes.

The germline V and J ends were trimmed by 1 base and 0 bases, with 10 bases remaining between them. The CDR3 contains 16 residues. Germline V lookup: CDR1 MGHRA, CDR2 YSYEKL. This specimen was CD8+ T cells from cultured PBMCs, taken from culture after CMV antigen stimulation. This clonotype was sampled from a human donor in good health (CMV status not recorded). Some clones in this sample may be carry-over from other donors' samples. The chain combines TRBV4-1 with TRBJ1-5; the D is unclear. The CDR3 coding sequence is TGCGCCAGCAGCCAAGTGACACATCTTAGCAATCAGCCCCAGCATTTT. Amino acid sequence: CASSQVTHLSNQPQHF.